The 8 T cell receptor beta chains in this list originate from one sample, sequenced in a study of blood T cell repertoires in COVID-19. Only in-frame clones appear in the TCRdb table, and some are missing; sequencing was by immunoSEQ multiplex PCR. Among approximately 240,000 clones listed, roughly 80% were seen once. What was sequenced was peripheral blood. The receptors shown here come from a woman in her 40s with active or convalescent COVID-19.

This chain connects TRBV29-1 to TRBJ1-3, with D hard to call. Germline CDR1 SQVTM, CDR2 ANQGSEA. The ends were cut back, 5 bases at V and 0 bases at J, with 23 bases in the middle. The CDR3 length is 18 residues. The CDR3 bases are TGCAGCGTTTCGGCTGAGGGAACACCTCAATTCTCTGGAAACACCATATATTTT. Its translation is CSVSAEGTPQFSGNTIYF.

The rearrangement links TRBV11-1 to TRBJ1-2, with a weak D call TRBD1 (5 bases). Trimming took off 6 bases at V and 6 bases at J, with 11 bases between the two ends. This CDR3 has 12 amino acids. CDR1 is SGHAT, CDR2 FQDESV, per germline (reference sequence). CDR3 nucleotides: TGTGCCAGCAGGGGGCGCAAGGATGGCTACACCTTC. This sequence encodes CASRGRKDGYTF.

This clone was counted between two and nine times. The chain is built from TRBV7-3 and TRBJ2-1; 9 nucleotides align to TRBD2. Germline CDR1 is SGHTA and CDR2 is FQGTGA. V was clipped by 1 base and J by 6 bases; unmatched bases: 4. The CDR3 consists of 15 residues. The CDR3, as DNA: TGTGCCAGCAGCTTAAGCGGGACTAGCTCCAATGAGCAGTTCTTC. Residues: CASSLSGTSSNEQFF.

The chain links TRBV30 to TRBJ2-3; D is perhaps TRBD2 (7 bases). V dropped 4 bases and J dropped 1 base, with 12 bases sitting between them. The CDR3 sequence is 14 residues long. Germline CDR1 is GTSNPN and CDR2 is SVGIG (reference sequence). CDR3: CAWTRGGGTDTQYF. CDR3 coding DNA: TGTGCCTGGACCAGAGGGGGGGGCACAGATACGCAGTATTTT.

The chain carries TRBV27 and TRBJ2-3, with unresolved D. CDR3 length: 15 amino acids. Looked up from germline, CDR1 is MNHEY and CDR2 is SMNVEV (reference sequence). V gave up 2 bases and J gave up 0 bases, with 9 bases separating them. The CDR3 is CASSLNAASTDTQYF. CDR3 nucleotide sequence: TGTGCCAGCAGTTTAAATGCGGCAAGCACAGATACGCAGTATTTT.

This chain connects TRBV3-1 (or the pseudogene TRBV3-2) to TRBJ2-7; tentative D call: TRBD1 (6 bases). Germline V gene lookup returns CDR1 LGHDT and CDR2 YNNKEL (reference sequence). The CDR3 runs to 14 residues. V lost 3 bases, J lost 0 bases, and 9 bases lay in between. The CDR3 region has the DNA TGTGCCAGCAGCCATGGGACACGCTCCTACGAGCAGTACTTC. Its protein is CASSHGTRSYEQYF.

The chain links TRBV5-1 to TRBJ1-2, with D maybe TRBD1 (6 bases). The CDR3 totals 14 residues. Trimming stripped 2 bases from V and 5 bases from J, with 13 bases between. Germline CDR1 SGHRS, CDR2 YFSETQ. DNA of the CDR3: TGCGCCAGCAGCTTAGACGGACAGCTGTATGGCTACACCTTC. Its protein is CASSLDGQLYGYTF.

The chain recombines TRBV9 with TRBJ1-1; TRBD1 might be the D (6 bases). This CDR3 spans 13 amino acids. Germline-derived CDR1 and CDR2 are SGDLS and YYNGEE. V lost 3 bases and J 10 bases, leaving 16 bases between the germline ends. The CDR3 is CASSALSQGAAFF. The CDR3 nucleotides read TGTGCCAGCAGCGCCCTCTCACAGGGTGCAGCTTTCTTT.